The present entry profiles one T cell receptor beta chain with its context. Its binding antigen is unknown. No per-base quality is available; no much larger clone lies one base away. V is cut back by 1 base and J by 1 base, with 3 bases in the junction unmatched. Including the terminal cysteine and phenylalanine, the CDR3 comprises 16 residues. The only DNA kept is the CDR3, 48 bases in frame from the first base. From the germline V gene, CDR1 is KGHDR and CDR2 is SFDVKD. The data are from a study of T-cell reconstitution after alpha-beta-depleted transplantation in children listed by TCRdb under 2016. Turning to the overall study: The study quantitatively tracked T-cell immune reconstitution after TCRalphabeta/CD19-depleted allogeneic hematopoietic cell transplantation in children using TCR repertoire profiling.

Library construction relied on PCR. The data were produced on an Illumina HiSeq 2500. Molecular barcoding was employed in the preparation of TCR libraries, with unique molecular identifiers being used to normalize TCRbeta repertoire quantification. TCRdb handled the public reads itself, with Q25 trimming in fastp and clone calling in MiXCR, and kept productive beta chains. Rows with one shared CDR3 protein collapse into an entry with the most common genes and DNA. The sample profile shows some 400,000 distinct CDR3 sequences; roughly 20% of them were found once. Around 3.9% of the sample is taken by the ten largest.

This chain joins TRBV24-1 to TRBJ2-5; TRBD1 lines up with 9 middle nucleotides. The sequenced sample was PBMCs from the stem cell graft donor, obtained from the stem cell graft. This receptor was identified in a human donor who donated a stem cell graft to a child with acute myeloid leukemia. The CDR3 protein sequence reads: CATSDFGTGTQETQYF. The DNA sequence follows: TGTGCCACCAGTGATTTCGGGACAGGGACCCAAGAGACCCAGTACTTC.